These 24 T cell receptor beta chains came from one sample sequenced in a study of cytomegalovirus exposure and HLA in healthy donors. PCR employed 60 Vbeta and 13 Jbeta primers. The data were produced by immunoSEQ multiplex PCR, yet TCRdb's version contains in-frame clones alone and is incomplete. This table holds over 150,000 clones, around 80% found once. The source material was PBMCs. The source is a male donor in good health and CMV-seronegative.

This clone was seen a handful of times. The chain uses TRBV9 and TRBJ2-1, with TRBD2 as a possible D gene (7 bases). Looked up from germline, CDR1 is SGDLS and CDR2 is YYNGEE. With 0 bases removed from V and 6 bases from J, the gap between germline ends came to 16 bases. CDR3 length: 16 residues. The CDR3 reads CASSVGGRGPSNEQFF. In nucleotides, the CDR3 is TGTGCCAGCAGCGTAGGGGGGCGGGGGCCCTCCAATGAGCAGTTCTTC.

The J gene is TRBJ2-7, the V gene TRBV7-2; D may be TRBD1 (6 bases). The CDR3 is made up of 16 amino acids. Per the germline V gene, CDR1 is SGHTA and CDR2 is FQGNSA. The V end was cut by 2 bases, the J end by 4 bases, with 18 bases between. The CDR3 DNA reads TGTGCCAGCAGCTTAATTACAGGGAGAAGCTCTTACGAGCAGTACTTC. Its protein product is CASSLITGRSSYEQYF.

This clone came up once. V is TRBV7-2 and J is TRBJ2-2; TRBD2 matches 8 bases. CDR1 is SGHTA, CDR2 FQGNSA, per germline. The CDR3 runs 16 residues. With V trimmed by 2 bases and J by 3 bases, 5 bases remained unmatched. This chain's CDR3 is CASSLLAGGDTGELFF. The CDR3 region has the DNA TGTGCCAGCAGCTTACTTGCGGGGGGTGACACCGGGGAGCTGTTTTTT.

The J gene is TRBJ1-2, the V gene TRBV5-4; D ambiguous. The CDR3 is 13 residues long. The V gene's germline CDR1 is SGHNT and CDR2 YYREEE (reference sequence). Deletions cut 0 bases from V and 6 bases from J, with 9 bases between. CDR3 amino acids: CASSLVGGDGYTF. The CDR3 bases are TGTGCCAGCAGCTTGGTCGGAGGTGATGGCTACACCTTC.

This clone was seen a handful of times. The chain uses TRBV5-8 and TRBJ2-5; D is ambiguous. Germline CDR1 is SGHTS and CDR2 is YDEGEE. V lost 6 bases and J lost 5, with 8 bases in between. The CDR3 extends over 11 amino acids. CDR3 DNA: TGTGCCAGCAAGCCCCACGAGACCCAGTACTTC. This codes for CASKPHETQYF.

The chain links TRBV5-6 to TRBJ2-7; D possibly corresponds to TRBD2 (6 bases). In germline, CDR1 is SGHDT, CDR2 YYEEEE. This CDR3 is built from 15 residues. The V end lost 3 bases, the J end lost 3 bases, and 16 bases lay between the germline ends. CDR3 amino acids: CASSSRRTGDYEQYF. As DNA, the CDR3 is TGTGCCAGCAGCTCGCGACGGACGGGAGACTACGAGCAGTACTTC.

This chain connects TRBV30 to TRBJ1-6, with D possibly being TRBD1 (5 bases). CDR3 size: 13 residues. Germline V gives CDR1 GTSNPN, CDR2 SVGIG (reference sequence). V was cut by 5 bases and J by 10 bases, with 15 bases left in between. The CDR3 sequence: CAWAQGSGSPLHF. The CDR3 nucleotides read TGTGCCTGGGCTCAGGGCTCAGGCTCACCCCTCCACTTT.

This rearrangement joins TRBV6-1 to TRBJ1-5; D is unclear. CDR1 and CDR2 from the germline V gene are MNHNS and SASEGT. This CDR3 is built from 12 residues. V was shortened by 8 bases and J by 4 bases, with 9 bases between the two germline ends. DNA of the CDR3: TGTGCCAGCCGAGAGGGTAATCAGCCCCAGCATTTT. Amino acids: CASREGNQPQHF.

The rearrangement joins TRBV6-1 to TRBJ2-2; D might be TRBD1 (6 bases). The ends were cut back, 6 bases at V and 5 bases at J, with 16 bases in the middle. The V gene's germline CDR1 is MNHNS and CDR2 SASEGT. The CDR3 is 15 residues long. CDR3 in amino acids: CASSPGTWGTGELFF. DNA of the CDR3: TGTGCCAGCAGCCCCGGGACATGGGGAACCGGGGAGCTGTTTTTT.

The chain employs TRBV18 and TRBJ1-2; D is possibly TRBD1 (5 bases). The V gene's germline CDR1 is KGHSH and CDR2 LQKENI. V was clipped by 2 bases and J by 5 bases, with 12 bases between them. CDR3 length: 14 residues. The CDR3 spells CASSPGATAYGYTF. The DNA of the CDR3 is TGTGCCAGCTCACCAGGGGCAACAGCTTATGGCTACACCTTC.

The chain couples TRBV6-6 to TRBJ1-6, with D unresolved. The germline V gene has CDR1 MNHNY and CDR2 SVGAGI (reference sequence). Trimming left V 4 bases short and J 9 bases short, with 13 bases between. The CDR3 spans 14 residues. The CDR3 reads CASSFAVGSSPLHF. The CDR3 bases are TGTGCCAGCAGTTTCGCCGTGGGGAGTTCACCCCTCCACTTT.

The V gene is TRBV6-1, the J gene TRBJ1-4; D is uncertain. The V gene lost 4 bases and the J gene lost 8 bases, with 20 bases spanning the gap. The CDR3 has 16 residues. Per germline, CDR1 MNHNS and CDR2 SASEGT. The CDR3 coding sequence is TGTGCCAGCAGTGGATCCCACGGAGGGCGAGGGGAAAAACTGTTTTTT. Its protein is CASSGSHGGRGEKLFF.

This clone was observed a single time. The chain links TRBV7-9 to TRBJ2-7; no clear D. In germline, CDR1 is SEHNR, CDR2 FQNEAQ (reference sequence). This CDR3 region has 12 residues. Between the trimmed V and J ends, which lost 1 base and 10 bases, there was a span of 11 bases. The CDR3 loop is CASSLEAALQYF. In nucleotides, the CDR3 is TGTGCCAGCAGCTTAGAGGCAGCGTTACAGTACTTC.

This clone was seen a single time. The genes are TRBV9 and TRBJ1-6; 9 positions match TRBD1. Germline V CDR1 and CDR2: SGDLS, YYNGEE. V dropped 2 bases and J dropped 7; count of bases not matched to a gene: 4. The CDR3 spans 15 residues. CDR3 coding DNA: TGTGCCAGCAGCGTCCGGGACAGGGTCAATTCACCCCTCCACTTT. Its protein product is CASSVRDRVNSPLHF.

This clone has only a few counts. The genes are TRBV4-1 and TRBJ2-6; 9 bases map to TRBD1. The CDR3 extends over 18 amino acids. V shed 1 base and J 4 bases; nucleotides not matched to a gene: 8. The germline gives CDR1 MGHRA, CDR2 YSYEKL. Here the CDR3 DNA reads TGCGCCAGCAGCCAAGGCCCCGACAGGGGGAGAGGGGCCAACGTCCTGACTTTC. Amino acids: CASSQGPDRGRGANVLTF.

This rearrangement joins TRBV7-8 to TRBJ2-2, with TRBD2 as a possible D gene (6 bases). V lost 2 bases and J lost 8, with 21 bases in between. Per germline, CDR1 SGHVS and CDR2 FQNEAQ. The CDR3 runs to 17 residues. The DNA of the CDR3 is TGTGCCAGCAGCTTATCGGGTAGCGGATACTTTCGGGGGGAGCTGTTTTTT. It codes for CASSLSGSGYFRGELFF.

The chain is built from TRBV27 and TRBJ2-3; D not resolved. Per the germline V gene, CDR1 is MNHEY and CDR2 is SMNVEV (reference sequence). V was trimmed by 6 bases and J by 0 bases, leaving 10 bases between them. The CDR3 sequence is 14 residues long. This CDR3 is CASRADPSTDTQYF. The CDR3 bases are TGTGCCAGCAGGGCGGATCCTAGCACAGATACGCAGTATTTT.

The chain employs TRBV5-1 and TRBJ2-5, with 9 bases matching TRBD1. The J call may be mistaken, given a closer DNA end match to TRBJ2-7. This CDR3 is 14 amino acids long. CDR1 SGHRS and CDR2 YFSETQ come from the germline V gene. Here the CDR3 DNA reads TGCGCCAGCAGCCTACAGGGGGCTTCGTACGAGCAGTACTTC. It yields the protein CASSLQGASYEQYF.

This clone was detected only a few times. The chain carries TRBV7-2 and TRBJ1-4; D may be TRBD1 (5 bases). The CDR3 extends over 14 amino acids. Looked up from germline, CDR1 is SGHTA and CDR2 is FQGNSA. V lost 1 base and J lost 6, with 9 bases in between. The CDR3 nucleotides read TGTGCCAGCAGCTTAGGGTGGGGGGATGAAAAACTGTTTTTT. Its protein product is CASSLGWGDEKLFF.

CDR3 region: CASSFLRGNYEQYF. The CDR3 nucleotides are TGTGCCAGCAGTTTCCTAAGGGGCAACTACGAGCAGTACTTC. The genes are TRBV27 and TRBJ2-7, with TRBD1 as a possible D gene (5 bases). Per germline, CDR1 MNHEY and CDR2 SMNVEV (reference sequence). The CDR3 totals 14 residues. V was shortened by 3 bases and J by 3 bases, with 12 bases between the two germline ends.

This clone was seen more than once but under ten times. This chain joins TRBV5-1 and TRBJ2-7; 7 positions match TRBD1. Germline values: CDR1 SGHRS, CDR2 YFSETQ. This CDR3 spans 13 amino acids. With V trimmed by 0 bases and J by 4 bases, 1 base remained unmatched. DNA for the CDR3: TGCGCCAGCAGCTTGGAGGGGGCATACGAGCAGTACTTC. Translating gives CASSLEGAYEQYF.

This chain links TRBV4-3 with TRBJ1-1, with D perhaps TRBD1 (6 bases). CDR3 size: 15 residues. Trimming removed 4 bases from V and 0 bases from J, with 12 bases in between. Germline V gene data show CDR1 as LGHNA and CDR2 as YSLEER. The DNA for the CDR3 is TGCGCCAGCAGCCGATCTACAGGGCTGAACACTGAAGCTTTCTTT. Translation gives CASSRSTGLNTEAFF.

As regards this clone: Other DNA sequences in the same sample also yield this CDR3. V gene TRBV7-8 combines with J gene TRBJ2-5; D ambiguous. V lost 2 bases to trimming and J lost 4 bases, with 8 bases between them. Germline values: CDR1 SGHVS, CDR2 FQNEAQ. CDR3 length equals 13 residues. This CDR3 reads CASSLSGGETQYF. CDR3 DNA sequence: TGTGCCAGCAGCTTATCCGGCGGAGAGACCCAGTACTTC.

The chain links TRBV19 to TRBJ1-2; 9 bases fit TRBD1. The CDR3 is 15 amino acids. V shed 5 bases and J 4 bases; nucleotides not matched to a gene: 8. Germline assignment: CDR1 LNHDA and CDR2 SQIVND (reference sequence). In DNA, the CDR3 is TGTGCCAGTAGTCTAATCGGACAGGGGACCTATGGCTACACCTTC. It yields the protein CASSLIGQGTYGYTF.